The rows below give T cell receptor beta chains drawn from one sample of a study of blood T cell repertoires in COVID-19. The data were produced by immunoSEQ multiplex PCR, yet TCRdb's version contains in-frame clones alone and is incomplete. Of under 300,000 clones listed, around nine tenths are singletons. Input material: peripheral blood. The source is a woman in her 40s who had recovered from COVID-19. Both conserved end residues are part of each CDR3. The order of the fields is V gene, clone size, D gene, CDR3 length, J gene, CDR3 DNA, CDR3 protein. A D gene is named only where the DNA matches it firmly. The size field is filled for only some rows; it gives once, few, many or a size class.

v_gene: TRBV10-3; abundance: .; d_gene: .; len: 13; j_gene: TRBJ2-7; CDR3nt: TGTGCCGCAGCCGGGGGAGTCCCCTACGAGCAGTACTTC; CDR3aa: CAAAGGVPYEQYF
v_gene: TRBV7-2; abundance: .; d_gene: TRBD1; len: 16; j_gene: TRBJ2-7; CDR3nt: TGTGCCAGCAGCTTTAGTTGGGGACAGGGGGCCGGCGAGCAGTACTTC; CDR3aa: CASSFSWGQGAGEQYF
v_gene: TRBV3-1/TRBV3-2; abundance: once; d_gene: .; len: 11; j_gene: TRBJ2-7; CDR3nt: TGTGCCAGCAGCCAAGGGAGCGAGCAGTACTTC; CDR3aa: CASSQGSEQYF
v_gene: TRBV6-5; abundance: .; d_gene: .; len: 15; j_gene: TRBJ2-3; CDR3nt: TGTGCCAGCAGTTACTCCCAGACTAGTATAGATACGCAGTATTTT; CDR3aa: CASSYSQTSIDTQYF
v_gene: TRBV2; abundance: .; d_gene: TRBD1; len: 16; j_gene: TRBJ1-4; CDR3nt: TGTGCCAGCAGTCCCTGGGGGGGACAGGGTAATGAAAAACTGTTTTTT; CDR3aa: CASSPWGGQGNEKLFF
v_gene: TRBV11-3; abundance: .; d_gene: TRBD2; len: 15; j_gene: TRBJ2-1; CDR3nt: TGTGCCAGCAGCTTGGGACTACTATTAAGCAATGAGCAGTTCTTC; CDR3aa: CASSLGLLLSNEQFF
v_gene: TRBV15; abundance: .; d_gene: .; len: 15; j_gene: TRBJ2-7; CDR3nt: TGTGCCACCAGCGGGAGAACGGGACTTCACTACGAGCAGTACTTC; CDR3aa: CATSGRTGLHYEQYF
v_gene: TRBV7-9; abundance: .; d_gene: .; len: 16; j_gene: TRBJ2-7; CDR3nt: TGTGCCAGCAGCTTTGGGCACAGGGTGAGCTCCTACGAGCAGTACTTC; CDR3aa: CASSFGHRVSSYEQYF
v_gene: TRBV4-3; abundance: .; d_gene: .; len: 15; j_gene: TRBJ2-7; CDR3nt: TGCGCCAGCAGCCGCGGGACTTTAGGTTCCTACGAGCAGTACTTC; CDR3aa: CASSRGTLGSYEQYF
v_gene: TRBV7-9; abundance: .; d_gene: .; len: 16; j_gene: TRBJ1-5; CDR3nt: TGTGCCAGCAGCGGCGAATCCGGGAACACGGCCCAGCCCCAGCATTTT; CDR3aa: CASSGESGNTAQPQHF
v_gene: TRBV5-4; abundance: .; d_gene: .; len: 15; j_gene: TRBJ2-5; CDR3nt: TGTGCCAGCACCCCGGCGGGGGCCCTCCAAGAGACCCAGTACTTC; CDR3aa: CASTPAGALQETQYF
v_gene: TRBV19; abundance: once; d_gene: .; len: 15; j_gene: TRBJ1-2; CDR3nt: TGTGCCAGTAGTATAGGCGGAGGGAGCGACTATGGCTACACCTTC; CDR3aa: CASSIGGGSDYGYTF
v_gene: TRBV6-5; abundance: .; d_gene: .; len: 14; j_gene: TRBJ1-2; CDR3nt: TGTGCCAGCAGCCCCGTCGTGGAGGGATGGGGCTACACCTTC; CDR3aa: CASSPVVEGWGYTF
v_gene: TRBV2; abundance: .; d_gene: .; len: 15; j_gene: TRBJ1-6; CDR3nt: TGTGCCAGCAGAGGTGGGGGGACGATAACTTCACCCCTCCACTTT; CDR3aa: CASRGGGTITSPLHF
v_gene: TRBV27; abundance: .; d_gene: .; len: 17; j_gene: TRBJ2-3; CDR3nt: TGTGCCAGCAGTCCGGCCCGATACAGAGGGCTCGCAGATACGCAGTATTTT; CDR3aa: CASSPARYRGLADTQYF
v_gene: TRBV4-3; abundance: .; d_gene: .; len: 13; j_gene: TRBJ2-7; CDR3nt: TGCGCCAGCAGCCAAGACCCCCACAGGGCCCAGTACTTC; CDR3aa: CASSQDPHRAQYF
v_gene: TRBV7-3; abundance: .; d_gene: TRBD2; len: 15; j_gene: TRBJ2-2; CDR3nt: TGTGCCAGCAGCCCCGGGGGGGGGAACACCGGGGAGCTGTTTTTT; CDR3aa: CASSPGGGNTGELFF
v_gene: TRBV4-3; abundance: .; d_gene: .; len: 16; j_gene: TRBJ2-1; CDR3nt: TGCGCCAGCAGCCAAGACTATACAGGGTCTCGGTATGAGCAGTTCTTC; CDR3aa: CASSQDYTGSRYEQFF
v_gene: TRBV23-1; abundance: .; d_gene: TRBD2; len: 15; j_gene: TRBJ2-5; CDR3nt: TGCGCCAGGAGAGTCCTAGCGGGAGGAGGGGAGACCCAGTACTTC; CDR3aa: CARRVLAGGGETQYF
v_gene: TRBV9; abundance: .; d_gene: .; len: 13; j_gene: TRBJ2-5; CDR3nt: TGTGCCAGCAGCGTTTCGGTCCAAGAGACCCAGTACTTC; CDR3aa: CASSVSVQETQYF
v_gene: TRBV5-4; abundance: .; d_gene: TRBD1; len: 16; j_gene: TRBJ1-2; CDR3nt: TGTGCCAGCAGCTTGGCCGGACAGGGTCTTAGCGGTGGCTACACCTTC; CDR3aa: CASSLAGQGLSGGYTF
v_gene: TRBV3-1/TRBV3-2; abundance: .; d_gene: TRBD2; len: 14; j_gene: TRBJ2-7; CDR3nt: TGTGCCAGCAGCCATTTTAGCGGGGCCTACGAGCAGTACTTC; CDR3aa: CASSHFSGAYEQYF
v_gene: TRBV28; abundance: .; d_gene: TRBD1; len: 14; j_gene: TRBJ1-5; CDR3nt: TGTGCCAGCAGTCCAAATACCGGGACAGGCTCCCAGCATTTT; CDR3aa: CASSPNTGTGSQHF
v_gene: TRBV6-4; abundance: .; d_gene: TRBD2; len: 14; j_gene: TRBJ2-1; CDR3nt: TGTGCCAGCAGTGAGACTAGCGGGAGTGATGAGCAGTTCTTC; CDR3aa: CASSETSGSDEQFF
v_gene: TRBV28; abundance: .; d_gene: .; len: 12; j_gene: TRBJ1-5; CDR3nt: TGTGCCAGCAGTGTTGCGCGGCAGCCCCAGCATTTT; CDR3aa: CASSVARQPQHF
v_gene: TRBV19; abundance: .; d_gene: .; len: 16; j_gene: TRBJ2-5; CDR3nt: TGTGCCAGTGGCGCCGGGGTCGGGAGAGGTCAAGAGACCCAGTACTTC; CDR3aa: CASGAGVGRGQETQYF
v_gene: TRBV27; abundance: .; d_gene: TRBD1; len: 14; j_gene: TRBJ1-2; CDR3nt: TGTGCCAGCAGGGGGACAGGTCTAAACTATGGCTACACCTTC; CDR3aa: CASRGTGLNYGYTF
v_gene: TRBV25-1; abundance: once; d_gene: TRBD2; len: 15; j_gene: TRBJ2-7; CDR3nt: TGTGCCAGCGGCTCACTAGCGGGAGGTACCTACGAGCAGTACTTC; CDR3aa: CASGSLAGGTYEQYF
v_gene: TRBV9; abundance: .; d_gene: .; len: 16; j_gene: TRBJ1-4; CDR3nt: TGTGCCAGCAGCGTAAGGGGAAGCCCAACTAATGAAAAACTGTTTTTT; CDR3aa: CASSVRGSPTNEKLFF
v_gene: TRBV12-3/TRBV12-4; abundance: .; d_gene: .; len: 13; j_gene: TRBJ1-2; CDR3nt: TGTGCCAGCAGGAAGACGCAGGGGTATGGCTACACCTTC; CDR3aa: CASRKTQGYGYTF
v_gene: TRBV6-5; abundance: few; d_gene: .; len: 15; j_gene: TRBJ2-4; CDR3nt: TGTGCCAGCGGAGACCCAGGGTCAGCCAAAAACATTCAGTACTTC; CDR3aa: CASGDPGSAKNIQYF
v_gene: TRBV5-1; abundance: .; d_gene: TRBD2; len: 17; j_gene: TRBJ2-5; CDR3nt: TGCGCCAGCAGCTTGGGTGGGACGACCGACGGGGAGGGGACCCAGTACTTC; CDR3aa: CASSLGGTTDGEGTQYF
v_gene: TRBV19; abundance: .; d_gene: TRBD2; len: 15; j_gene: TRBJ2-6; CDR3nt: TGTGCCAGCACTAGCGGGGGGTTTGGGGCCAACGTCCTGACTTTC; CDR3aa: CASTSGGFGANVLTF
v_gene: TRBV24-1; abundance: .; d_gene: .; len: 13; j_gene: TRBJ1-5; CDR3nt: TGTGCCACGGACGGTGGGGGAGGTCAGCCCCAGCATTTT; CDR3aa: CATDGGGGQPQHF
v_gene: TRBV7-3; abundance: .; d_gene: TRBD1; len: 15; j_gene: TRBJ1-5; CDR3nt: TGTGCCAGCAGCCGCACAGGGGGCGGTAATCAGCCCCAGCATTTT; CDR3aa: CASSRTGGGNQPQHF
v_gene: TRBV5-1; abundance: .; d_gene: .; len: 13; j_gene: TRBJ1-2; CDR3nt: TGCGCCAGCAGCCTACAGGGAGCGCGTGGCTACACCTTC; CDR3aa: CASSLQGARGYTF
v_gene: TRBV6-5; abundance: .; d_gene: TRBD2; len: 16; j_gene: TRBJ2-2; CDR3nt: TGTGCCAGCAGTTGGACTAGCGGGGGGAACACCGGGGAGCTGTTTTTT; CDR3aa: CASSWTSGGNTGELFF
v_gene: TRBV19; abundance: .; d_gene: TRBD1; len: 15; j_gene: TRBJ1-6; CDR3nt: TGTGCCAGTAGTCTTGGACAGGGGGCGTTTTCACCCCTCCACTTT; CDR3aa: CASSLGQGAFSPLHF
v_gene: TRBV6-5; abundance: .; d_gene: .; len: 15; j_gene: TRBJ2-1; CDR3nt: TGTGCCAGCAGTCCCCGGGAGTCAGGCGGCAATGAGCAGTTCTTC; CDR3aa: CASSPRESGGNEQFF
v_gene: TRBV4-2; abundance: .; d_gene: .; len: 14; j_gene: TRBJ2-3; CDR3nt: TGTGCCAGCAGCCAAGGCAGGGAGGCAGATACGCAGTATTTT; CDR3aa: CASSQGREADTQYF
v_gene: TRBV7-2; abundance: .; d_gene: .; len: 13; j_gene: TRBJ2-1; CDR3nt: TGTGCCAGCAGTCTCCTAATAACCAATGAGCAGTTCTTC; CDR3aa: CASSLLITNEQFF
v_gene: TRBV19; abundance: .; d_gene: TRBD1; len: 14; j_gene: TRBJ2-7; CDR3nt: TGTGCCAGTAGTGTCGACAGGGGGCCCTACGAGCAGTACTTC; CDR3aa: CASSVDRGPYEQYF
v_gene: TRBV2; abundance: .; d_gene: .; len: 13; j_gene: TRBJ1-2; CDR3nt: TGTGCCAGCAGTCAAACTACTAACTATGGCTACACCTTC; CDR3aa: CASSQTTNYGYTF
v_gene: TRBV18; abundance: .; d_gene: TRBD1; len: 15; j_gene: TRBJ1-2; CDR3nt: TGTGCCAGCTCATCGGATCGGGACAGTATTTATGGCTACACCTTC; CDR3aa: CASSSDRDSIYGYTF
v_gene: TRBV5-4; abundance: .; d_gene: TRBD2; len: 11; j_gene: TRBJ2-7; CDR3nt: TGTGCCAGCAGTGCGGGGGGGGAGCAGTACTTC; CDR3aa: CASSAGGEQYF
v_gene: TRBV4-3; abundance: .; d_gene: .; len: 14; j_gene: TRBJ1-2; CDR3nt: TGCGCCAGCAGCCAAGGGACATACTACTATGGCTACACCTTC; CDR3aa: CASSQGTYYYGYTF
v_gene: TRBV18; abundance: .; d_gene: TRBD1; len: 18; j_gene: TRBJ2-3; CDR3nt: TGTGCCAGCTCACCTCTACGGACAGGTAGGGGGTACACAGATACGCAGTATTTT; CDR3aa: CASSPLRTGRGYTDTQYF
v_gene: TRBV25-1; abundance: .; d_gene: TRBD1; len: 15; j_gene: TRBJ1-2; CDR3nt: TGTGCCAGCAGCCCCGGGACAGCTACGGGATATGGCTACACCTTC; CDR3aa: CASSPGTATGYGYTF
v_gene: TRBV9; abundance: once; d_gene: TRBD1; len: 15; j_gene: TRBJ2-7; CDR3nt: TGTGCCAGCAGCGTAGGGAGCCAGGGGGCGTACGAGCAGTACTTC; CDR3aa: CASSVGSQGAYEQYF
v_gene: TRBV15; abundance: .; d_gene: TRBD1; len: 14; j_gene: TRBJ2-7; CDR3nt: TGTGCCACCAGCAGAGGGACAGGGCTTATCGGGCAGTACTTC; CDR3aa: CATSRGTGLIGQYF
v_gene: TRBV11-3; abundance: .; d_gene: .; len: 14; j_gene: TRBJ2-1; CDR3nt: TGTGCCAGCAGCTTGGGACAAAGTTACAATGAGCAGTTCTTC; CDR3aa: CASSLGQSYNEQFF
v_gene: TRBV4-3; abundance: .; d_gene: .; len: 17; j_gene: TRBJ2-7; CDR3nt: TGCGCCAGCAGCCAAGAATTAGGGGGACACGCCACCTACGAGCAGTACTTC; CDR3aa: CASSQELGGHATYEQYF
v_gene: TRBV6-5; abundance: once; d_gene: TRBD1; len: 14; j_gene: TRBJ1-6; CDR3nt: TGTGCCAGCAGTCGGGACAGGGATAATTCACCCCTCCACTTT; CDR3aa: CASSRDRDNSPLHF
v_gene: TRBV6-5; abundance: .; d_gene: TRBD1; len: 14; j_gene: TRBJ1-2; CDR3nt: TGTGCCAGCAGAAGTACAGGGGGCGAAGATGGCTACACCTTC; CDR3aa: CASRSTGGEDGYTF